These 13 T cell receptor beta chains originate from one sample sequenced in a study of T cell clonality in common variable immunodeficiency. The assay was immunoSEQ multiplex PCR, and TCRdb's table has in-frame clones only and misses some. The sample lists 30,000 to 40,000 clones, none appearing once, the ten largest making up under 4.5%. Sequenced input: peripheral blood mononuclear cells. These receptors were collected from a person between 18 and 75 years old in good health.

In regard to this clone: The CDR3 is cut off 3 residues early in the read; its end comes from the germline J gene. V and J are TRBV7-9 and TRBJ2-2; 8 nucleotides line up with TRBD1. The length of the CDR3 is 15 residues. Per germline, CDR1 SEHNR and CDR2 FQNEAQ (reference sequence). CDR3 loop: CASSPGQGSNSPLFF. The covered CDR3 bases are TGTGCCAGCAGCCCTGGACAGGGTAGCAATTCGCCG.

The table lists this clone with many counts. This CDR3 is CASSPPGTGGEKLFF. The sequenced part of the CDR3 DNA is TGTGCCAGCTCACCACCGGGGACAGGGGGTGAAAAA. J is TRBJ1-4 and V is TRBV18, with 11 bases aligning to TRBD1. The DNA ends 3 residues before the CDR3 does, and the rest of the CDR3 is filled in from the germline J gene. The V gene's germline CDR1 is KGHSH and CDR2 LQKENI. J lost 7 bases, V lost 0 bases, and 1 base had no gene match. The CDR3 spans 15 residues. Variable domain in full (rest from reference TRBV18 and TRBJ1-4): NAGVMQNPRHLVRRRGQEARLRCSPMKGHSHVYWYRQLPEEGLKFMVYLQKENIIDESGMPKERFSAEFPKEGPSILRIQQVVRGDSAAYFCASSPPGTGGEKLFFGSGTQLSVL.

The table lists this clone with a few counts. A far larger clone lies a single base away; this is likely a read error. The read terminates 3 residues before the CDR3 end, so the remaining end is supplied by the germline J gene. The rearrangement joins TRBV30 to TRBJ2-3; maybe TRBD1 (5 bases). From germline, CDR1 is GTSNPN and CDR2 SVGIG (reference sequence). The CDR3 sequence is 12 residues long. The CDR3 protein is CAWRPQGGTQYF. The CDR3 bases that were read are TGTGCCTGGAGACCCCAGGGTGGGACG.

In its sample, this clone was seen many times. The read finishes 3 residues shy of the CDR3 end, and the germline J gene is used to complete it. The rearrangement links TRBV20-1 to TRBJ1-4; 10 nucleotides line up with TRBD1. The CDR3 is made up of 14 amino acids. In germline, CDR1 is DFQATT, CDR2 SNEGSKA (reference sequence). The ends lost 3 bases at V and 8 bases at J; junction bases unmatched: 6. CDR3 DNA (partial): TGCAGTGCTAGGAAGGGGACAGGGGCCGAAAAA. Translating gives CSARKGTGAEK. The CDR3 in full is CSARKGTGAEKLFF.

This clone was counted ten times or more. Read coverage stops 3 residues before the CDR3 terminus; the germline J gene supplies the remainder. This rearrangement joins TRBV23-1 to TRBJ2-7; TRBD1 is a possible D gene (6 bases). TRBV23-1 is an open reading frame whose function is uncertain. V lost 6 bases and J 2 bases, leaving 8 bases between the germline ends. This CDR3 contains 12 residues. CDR3 DNA, as far as it was read: TGCGCCAGCAGGGCAGGGGCCTACGAG. Translation gives CASRAGAYE. The complete CDR3 protein is CASRAGAYEQYF.

This clone was counted at least ten times. From the germline J gene comes the end of the CDR3, since the read stops 3 residues before it. The gene calls are TRBV18 and TRBJ2-7; tentative D call: TRBD2 (6 bases). The length of the CDR3 is 13 residues. The germline V gene encodes CDR1 KGHSH and CDR2 LQKENI. The germline V and J ends were trimmed by 1 base and 6 bases, with 10 bases remaining between them. Incomplete CDR3 DNA: TGTGCCAGCTCACCACGTCAGGGAGGCGAG. This codes for CASSPRQGGE. The whole CDR3 region reads CASSPRQGGEQYF.

At least ten counts were recorded for this clone. The observed sequence ends 3 residues before the CDR3 terminus, with the missing tail filled in from the germline J gene. J is TRBJ2-7 and V is TRBV5-4; possibly TRBD1 for D (5 bases). CDR1 and CDR2 (germline): SGHNT, YYREEE (reference sequence). The CDR3 covers 13 residues. V lost 8 bases to trimming and J lost 0 bases, with 12 bases between them. CDR3 loop: CASGRAPSYEQYF. CDR3 DNA, as far as it was read: TGTGCCAGTGGCAGGGCCCCCTCCTACGAG.

Many counts were recorded for this clone. The read terminates 3 residues ahead of where the CDR3 ends, so the germline J gene completes it. The V gene is TRBV11-2, the J gene TRBJ2-2; no clear D. The germline V gene encodes CDR1 SGHAT and CDR2 FQNNGV. The CDR3 loop spans 14 amino acids. The V gene lost 2 bases and the J gene lost 5 bases, with 9 bases spanning the gap. Incomplete CDR3 DNA: TGTGCCAGCAGCTTACTGCTAGAAACCGGGGAG. Its protein product is CASSLLLETGE. The complete CDR3 reads CASSLLLETGELFF.

In its sample, this clone was seen many times. The read finishes 3 residues shy of the CDR3 end, and the germline J gene is used to complete it. The chain employs TRBV5-1 and TRBJ1-1, with TRBD1 matching 8 bases. Per germline, CDR1 SGHRS and CDR2 YFSETQ. The CDR3 sequence is 14 residues long. V gave up 0 bases and J gave up 6 bases; unmatched junction bases: 4. CDR3 bases read: TGCGCCAGCAGCTTGGGTGACAGGGGCGCTGAA. Translation gives CASSLGDRGAE. The whole CDR3 reads CASSLGDRGAEAFF.

This clone has ten or more counts. The CDR3 end falls 3 residues outside the read, so it is completed with the germline J gene. The V gene is TRBV19, the J gene TRBJ2-3, with D maybe TRBD1 (5 bases). Germline V gives CDR1 LNHDA, CDR2 SQIVND (reference sequence). This CDR3 has 15 residues. Trimming cost V 3 bases and J 6 bases, with 16 bases left between them. The CDR3 DNA, read in part, is TGTGCCAGTAGTATGACAGCTACCCCCGGGGATACG. This gives the protein CASSMTATPGDT. The whole CDR3 sequence reads CASSMTATPGDTQYF.

The sample holds a few counts of this clone. The CDR3 extends 3 residues past the end of the read, so its final part is completed from the germline J gene. The genes are TRBV20-1 and TRBJ1-5; D is possibly TRBD1 (5 bases). Germline V gives CDR1 DFQATT, CDR2 SNEGSKA (reference sequence). V was pared by 5 bases and J by 3 bases, with 14 bases between. There are 14 residues in the CDR3. CDR3 DNA, as far as it was read: TGCAGTGCTTCCGGGGGGGGGTCCAATCAGCCC. Protein product: CSASGGGSNQP. In full, the CDR3 reads CSASGGGSNQPQHF.

Many counts were recorded for this clone. The sequenced fragment ends 3 residues before the CDR3 boundary, so the rest is inferred from the germline J gene. This same CDR3 is encoded by further DNA sequences in the sample. The chain has TRBV29-1 and TRBJ2-3; 15 bases match TRBD2. Germline assignment: CDR1 SQVTM and CDR2 ANQGSEA. V was clipped by 4 bases and J by 5 bases; unmatched bases: 4. The CDR3 runs to 15 residues. CDR3 sequence: CSVGTSGGVRDTQYF. CDR3 bases read: TGCAGCGTTGGGACTAGCGGGGGGGTGAGAGATACG.

This clone was observed many times. The CDR3 is cut off 3 residues early in the read; its end comes from the germline J gene. The chain employs TRBV20-1 and TRBJ2-3, with 7 bases fitting TRBD2. CDR3 size: 17 residues. V lost 1 base and J lost 4; bases outside the gene matches: 14. In germline, CDR1 is DFQATT, CDR2 SNEGSKA (reference sequence). This CDR3 is CSARALGGRGMPDTQYF. The sequenced CDR3 bases are TGCAGTGCTAGAGCTCTTGGCGGGAGAGGGATGCCAGATACG.